The rows below give T cell receptor beta chains drawn from one sample of a study of cytomegalovirus exposure and HLA in healthy donors. Only in-frame clones appear in the TCRdb table, and some are missing; sequencing was by immunoSEQ multiplex PCR. The sample includes more than 95,000 clones, around 10% of them seen just once. The material sequenced was PBMCs. These receptors came from a man under 40 in good health and CMV-seronegative. The CDR3 runs from the conserved cysteine through the conserved F or W. D genes are given only for firm matches. Part of the rows lack a size; the others show once, few, many or a class for expanded clones.

clone_size: few
j_call: TRBJ2-2
v_call: TRBV13
d_call: TRBD2
cdr3_aa: CASSLEGGGNTGELFF
cdr3_nt: TGTGCCAGCAGCTTAGAGGGCGGGGGGAACACCGGGGAGCTGTTTTTT

clone_size: NA
j_call: TRBJ1-2
v_call: TRBV19
d_call: NA
cdr3_aa: CASSIGDWNYGYTF
cdr3_nt: TGTGCCAGTAGTATCGGGGACTGGAACTATGGCTACACCTTC

clone_size: NA
j_call: TRBJ2-1
v_call: TRBV7-9
d_call: NA
cdr3_aa: CASSLATNNEQFF
cdr3_nt: TGTGCCAGCAGCTTAGCCACAAACAATGAGCAGTTCTTC

clone_size: NA
j_call: TRBJ2-7
v_call: TRBV27
d_call: NA
cdr3_aa: CASKRDRVVQRESYEQYF
cdr3_nt: TGTGCCAGTAAACGGGACAGGGTTGTCCAGCGGGAGTCCTACGAGCAGTACTTC

clone_size: once
j_call: TRBJ2-7
v_call: TRBV13
d_call: NA
cdr3_aa: CASTIDPGGSYEQYF
cdr3_nt: TGTGCCAGCACCATCGACCCTGGGGGCTCCTACGAGCAGTACTTC

clone_size: NA
j_call: TRBJ1-2
v_call: TRBV29-1
d_call: NA
cdr3_aa: CSVETGTNYGYTF
cdr3_nt: TGCAGCGTTGAGACAGGAACTAACTATGGCTACACCTTC

clone_size: NA
j_call: TRBJ2-1
v_call: TRBV19
d_call: NA
cdr3_aa: CASSKGAWAVNEQFF
cdr3_nt: TGTGCCAGTAGCAAAGGGGCTTGGGCGGTCAATGAGCAGTTCTTC

clone_size: NA
j_call: TRBJ2-4
v_call: TRBV5-1
d_call: NA
cdr3_aa: CASSLQGPYLQNIQYF
cdr3_nt: TGCGCCAGCAGCTTGCAGGGTCCCTACCTGCAAAACATTCAGTACTTC

clone_size: NA
j_call: TRBJ1-1
v_call: TRBV2
d_call: NA
cdr3_aa: CAVNARGNTEAFF
cdr3_nt: TGTGCCGTCAACGCTAGAGGGAACACTGAAGCTTTCTTT

clone_size: few
j_call: TRBJ2-1
v_call: TRBV9
d_call: TRBD2
cdr3_aa: CASSPPRTSRHNEQFF
cdr3_nt: TGTGCCAGCAGCCCTCCCCGGACTAGCAGACACAATGAGCAGTTCTTC

clone_size: few
j_call: TRBJ1-1
v_call: TRBV10-3
d_call: NA
cdr3_aa: CAITSSGEGTEAFF
cdr3_nt: TGTGCCATCACCTCTTCAGGGGAAGGCACTGAAGCTTTCTTT

clone_size: few
j_call: TRBJ2-1
v_call: TRBV10-2
d_call: NA
cdr3_aa: CASSESRLNGEQFF
cdr3_nt: TGCGCCAGCAGTGAGTCGCGTCTAAACGGTGAGCAGTTCTTC

clone_size: NA
j_call: TRBJ2-5
v_call: TRBV10-1
d_call: NA
cdr3_aa: CASSPGARETQYF
cdr3_nt: TGCGCCAGCTCTCCTGGGGCACGGGAGACCCAGTACTTC

clone_size: NA
j_call: TRBJ2-7
v_call: TRBV7-2
d_call: NA
cdr3_aa: CASSLEGGGSYEQYF
cdr3_nt: TGTGCCAGCAGCTTAGAGGGAGGCGGCTCCTACGAGCAGTACTTC

clone_size: NA
j_call: TRBJ2-1
v_call: TRBV9
d_call: NA
cdr3_aa: CASSVAPSSYNEQFF
cdr3_nt: TGTGCCAGCAGCGTAGCCCCGAGCTCCTACAATGAGCAGTTCTTC

clone_size: NA
j_call: TRBJ2-1
v_call: TRBV11-2
d_call: NA
cdr3_aa: CASSLGRGLYNEQFF
cdr3_nt: TGTGCCAGCAGCTTAGGGCGGGGCCTTTACAATGAGCAGTTCTTC

clone_size: few
j_call: TRBJ2-2
v_call: TRBV9
d_call: NA
cdr3_aa: CASRQGNTGELFF
cdr3_nt: TGTGCCAGCAGACAGGGGAACACCGGGGAGCTGTTTTTT

clone_size: few
j_call: TRBJ2-4
v_call: TRBV12-5
d_call: NA
cdr3_aa: CASGQELGTPLAKNIQYF
cdr3_nt: TGTGCTAGTGGCCAAGAACTGGGGACTCCACTAGCCAAAAACATTCAGTACTTC

clone_size: NA
j_call: TRBJ2-3
v_call: TRBV25-1
d_call: TRBD1
cdr3_aa: CASQLSGTGEWYF
cdr3_nt: TGTGCCAGCCAATTATCCGGGACAGGAGAGTGGTATTTT

clone_size: NA
j_call: TRBJ2-1
v_call: TRBV9
d_call: NA
cdr3_aa: CASSPNSVPSYNEQFF
cdr3_nt: TGTGCCAGCAGCCCGAACTCCGTCCCCTCCTACAATGAGCAGTTCTTC

clone_size: NA
j_call: TRBJ2-7
v_call: TRBV10-3
d_call: NA
cdr3_aa: CAISESQTPEGEQYF
cdr3_nt: TGTGCCATCAGTGAGTCCCAGACCCCCGAGGGCGAGCAGTACTTC

clone_size: NA
j_call: TRBJ1-4
v_call: TRBV11-2
d_call: TRBD1
cdr3_aa: CASTSGTGNEKLFF
cdr3_nt: TGTGCCAGCACCTCGGGGACAGGGAATGAAAAACTGTTTTTT

clone_size: NA
j_call: TRBJ2-7
v_call: TRBV7-2
d_call: TRBD1
cdr3_aa: CASSLQGAKYEQYF
cdr3_nt: TGTGCCAGCAGCTTACAGGGGGCGAAGTACGAGCAGTACTTC

clone_size: few
j_call: TRBJ2-7
v_call: TRBV5-1
d_call: TRBD2
cdr3_aa: CASTNSGGWNEQYF
cdr3_nt: TGCGCCAGCACCAATAGCGGGGGGTGGAACGAGCAGTACTTC

clone_size: few
j_call: TRBJ2-3
v_call: TRBV28
d_call: NA
cdr3_aa: CASTPRGAGTDTQYF
cdr3_nt: TGTGCCAGCACGCCCAGGGGGGCCGGCACAGATACGCAGTATTTT

clone_size: few
j_call: TRBJ2-3
v_call: TRBV30
d_call: TRBD2
cdr3_aa: CAWSVQRGETDTQYF
cdr3_nt: TGTGCCTGGAGTGTACAGCGGGGGGAGACAGATACGCAGTATTTT

clone_size: few
j_call: TRBJ2-7
v_call: TRBV6-5
d_call: NA
cdr3_aa: CASSLSTGNYEQYF
cdr3_nt: TGTGCCAGCAGCCTCTCGACAGGAAACTACGAGCAGTACTTC

clone_size: NA
j_call: TRBJ2-4
v_call: TRBV19
d_call: NA
cdr3_aa: CASSIGGGGNGNIQYF
cdr3_nt: TGTGCCAGTAGTATAGGAGGGGGCGGGAACGGGAACATTCAGTACTTC

clone_size: few
j_call: TRBJ2-5
v_call: TRBV5-1
d_call: TRBD2
cdr3_aa: CASSLHSLAGVETQYF
cdr3_nt: TGCGCCAGCAGCCTCCACTCACTAGCGGGAGTCGAGACCCAGTACTTC

clone_size: few
j_call: TRBJ1-5
v_call: TRBV2
d_call: TRBD1
cdr3_aa: CASSEATGSGNQPQHF
cdr3_nt: TGTGCCAGCAGTGAAGCGACAGGGTCAGGCAATCAGCCCCAGCATTTT

clone_size: few
j_call: TRBJ1-3
v_call: TRBV10-3
d_call: NA
cdr3_aa: CAIKGNSGNTIYF
cdr3_nt: TGTGCCATCAAGGGGAACTCTGGAAACACCATATATTTT

clone_size: few
j_call: TRBJ2-5
v_call: TRBV6-6
d_call: TRBD2
cdr3_aa: CASSTRLAGTQETQYF
cdr3_nt: TGTGCCAGCAGCACGAGGCTAGCGGGAACACAAGAGACCCAGTACTTC

clone_size: NA
j_call: TRBJ2-3
v_call: TRBV30
d_call: TRBD1
cdr3_aa: CAFDKLTGRGDTQYF
cdr3_nt: TGTGCCTTTGACAAGCTGACAGGGCGAGGAGATACGCAGTATTTT

clone_size: few
j_call: TRBJ1-1
v_call: TRBV7-9
d_call: NA
cdr3_aa: CASSRQRNTEAFF
cdr3_nt: TGTGCCAGCAGCCGACAGCGGAACACTGAAGCTTTCTTT

clone_size: few
j_call: TRBJ1-5
v_call: TRBV27
d_call: TRBD1
cdr3_aa: CASSTGQGAQPQHF
cdr3_nt: TGTGCCAGCAGTACTGGACAGGGTGCTCAGCCCCAGCATTTT

clone_size: NA
j_call: TRBJ2-7
v_call: TRBV7-2
d_call: NA
cdr3_aa: CASSSLRGGGEQYF
cdr3_nt: TGTGCCAGCAGCTCGTTACGTGGGGGCGGCGAGCAGTACTTC

clone_size: NA
j_call: TRBJ2-7
v_call: TRBV7-3
d_call: TRBD2
cdr3_aa: CASSTSGLAGGPNSYEQYF
cdr3_nt: TGTGCCAGCAGCACGAGCGGACTAGCGGGAGGGCCGAATTCGTACGAGCAGTACTTC

clone_size: NA
j_call: TRBJ2-1
v_call: TRBV11-3
d_call: NA
cdr3_aa: CASGGEGRLVEQFF
cdr3_nt: TGTGCCAGCGGGGGCGAGGGGCGCTTGGTTGAGCAGTTCTTC

clone_size: NA
j_call: TRBJ2-1
v_call: TRBV7-9
d_call: TRBD2
cdr3_aa: CASSLAGDPRSEQFF
cdr3_nt: TGTGCCAGCAGCTTGGCGGGGGACCCTCGCAGTGAGCAGTTCTTC

clone_size: NA
j_call: TRBJ2-3
v_call: TRBV7-6
d_call: TRBD1
cdr3_aa: CASSRRGTGADTQYF
cdr3_nt: TGTGCCAGCAGCCGAAGGGGGACAGGCGCAGATACGCAGTATTTT

clone_size: NA
j_call: TRBJ2-7
v_call: TRBV6-5
d_call: TRBD1
cdr3_aa: CASSGFRDSLYEQYF
cdr3_nt: TGTGCCAGCAGTGGATTCCGGGACAGCCTCTACGAGCAGTACTTC

clone_size: NA
j_call: TRBJ2-7
v_call: TRBV27
d_call: TRBD1
cdr3_aa: CASSPNLQGYEQYF
cdr3_nt: TGTGCCAGCAGTCCGAATTTACAGGGGTACGAGCAGTACTTC

clone_size: few
j_call: TRBJ1-2
v_call: TRBV6-1
d_call: TRBD1
cdr3_aa: CASTKGQETYGYTF
cdr3_nt: TGTGCCAGCACAAAAGGACAGGAAACCTATGGCTACACCTTC

clone_size: few
j_call: TRBJ2-1
v_call: TRBV4-3
d_call: TRBD2
cdr3_aa: CASSQGNYRAGAYNEQFF
cdr3_nt: TGCGCCAGCAGCCAAGGCAATTATAGAGCGGGGGCCTACAATGAGCAGTTCTTC

clone_size: NA
j_call: TRBJ2-7
v_call: TRBV27
d_call: NA
cdr3_aa: CASTPGRAYEQYF
cdr3_nt: TGTGCCAGCACCCCGGGGAGAGCCTACGAGCAGTACTTC

clone_size: few
j_call: TRBJ1-5
v_call: TRBV27
d_call: NA
cdr3_aa: CASSRGRGQPQHF
cdr3_nt: TGTGCCAGCAGCAGGGGACGGGGTCAGCCCCAGCATTTT

clone_size: NA
j_call: TRBJ2-2
v_call: TRBV15
d_call: TRBD1
cdr3_aa: CATSTRTGGIGELFF
cdr3_nt: TGTGCCACCAGCACCAGGACAGGGGGCATCGGGGAGCTGTTTTTT

clone_size: few
j_call: TRBJ2-1
v_call: TRBV5-1
d_call: NA
cdr3_aa: CASSLGLIGDEQFF
cdr3_nt: TGCGCCAGCAGCCTGGGACTTATAGGCGATGAGCAGTTCTTC

clone_size: NA
j_call: TRBJ2-7
v_call: TRBV27
d_call: TRBD1
cdr3_aa: CASSLDRGPYEQYF
cdr3_nt: TGTGCCAGCAGTTTGGACAGGGGCCCCTACGAGCAGTACTTC

clone_size: few
j_call: TRBJ2-3
v_call: TRBV5-6
d_call: TRBD1
cdr3_aa: CASSWSQQGGTDTQYF
cdr3_nt: TGTGCCAGCAGCTGGAGTCAGCAGGGGGGCACAGATACGCAGTATTTT

clone_size: NA
j_call: TRBJ2-3
v_call: TRBV11-3
d_call: NA
cdr3_aa: CASSLRHTDTQYF
cdr3_nt: TGTGCCAGCAGCTTACGACACACAGATACGCAGTATTTT

clone_size: NA
j_call: TRBJ2-7
v_call: TRBV6-5
d_call: NA
cdr3_aa: CASSYSKAAIYEQYF
cdr3_nt: TGTGCCAGCAGTTACTCTAAGGCGGCTATCTACGAGCAGTACTTC

clone_size: few
j_call: TRBJ1-5
v_call: TRBV6-5
d_call: NA
cdr3_aa: CASRDQGSNQPQHF
cdr3_nt: TGTGCCAGCAGGGATCAGGGTAGCAATCAGCCCCAGCATTTT

clone_size: NA
j_call: TRBJ1-1
v_call: TRBV10-1
d_call: NA
cdr3_aa: CASRLSQGSTEAFF
cdr3_nt: TGCGCCAGCAGGCTTTCACAGGGAAGCACTGAAGCTTTCTTT

clone_size: NA
j_call: TRBJ2-7
v_call: TRBV10-2
d_call: TRBD1
cdr3_aa: CASRQAGGLEEQYF
cdr3_nt: TGCGCCAGCCGCCAGGCAGGGGGATTGGAGGAGCAGTACTTC

clone_size: NA
j_call: TRBJ1-1
v_call: TRBV18
d_call: NA
cdr3_aa: CASSPRENTEAFF
cdr3_nt: TGTGCCAGCTCACCCCGGGAAAACACTGAAGCTTTCTTT

clone_size: NA
j_call: TRBJ1-1
v_call: TRBV27
d_call: NA
cdr3_aa: CASSLVEGITEAFF
cdr3_nt: TGTGCCAGCAGTTTAGTGGAGGGCATCACTGAAGCTTTCTTT

clone_size: few
j_call: TRBJ2-5
v_call: TRBV5-6
d_call: NA
cdr3_aa: CASSTYRGGETQYF
cdr3_nt: TGTGCCAGCAGCACGTACAGGGGAGGAGAGACCCAGTACTTC